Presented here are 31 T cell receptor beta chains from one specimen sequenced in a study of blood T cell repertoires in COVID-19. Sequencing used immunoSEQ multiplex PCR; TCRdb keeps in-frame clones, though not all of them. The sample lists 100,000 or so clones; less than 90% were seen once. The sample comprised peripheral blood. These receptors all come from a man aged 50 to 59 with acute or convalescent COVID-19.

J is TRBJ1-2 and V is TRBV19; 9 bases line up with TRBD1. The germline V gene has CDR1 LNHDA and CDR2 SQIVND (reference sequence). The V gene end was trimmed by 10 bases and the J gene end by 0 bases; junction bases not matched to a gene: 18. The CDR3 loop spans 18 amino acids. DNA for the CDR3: TGTGCCACCTCACCCCTAGGGAGGGACAGGGTTTCTAACTATGGCTACACCTTC. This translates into CATSPLGRDRVSNYGYTF.

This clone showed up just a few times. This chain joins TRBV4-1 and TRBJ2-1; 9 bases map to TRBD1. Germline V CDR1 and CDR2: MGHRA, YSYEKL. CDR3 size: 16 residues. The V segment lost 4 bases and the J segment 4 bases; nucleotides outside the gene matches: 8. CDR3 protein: CASSRHRDREYNEQFF. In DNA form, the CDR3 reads TGCGCCAGCAGCCGTCACCGGGACAGGGAATACAATGAGCAGTTCTTC.

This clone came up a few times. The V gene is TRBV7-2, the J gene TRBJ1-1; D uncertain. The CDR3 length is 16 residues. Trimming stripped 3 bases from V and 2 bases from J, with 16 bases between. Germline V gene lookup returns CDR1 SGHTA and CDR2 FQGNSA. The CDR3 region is CASSFGGWRVNTEAFF. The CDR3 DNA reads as TGTGCCAGCAGCTTCGGAGGATGGAGGGTTAACACTGAAGCTTTCTTT.

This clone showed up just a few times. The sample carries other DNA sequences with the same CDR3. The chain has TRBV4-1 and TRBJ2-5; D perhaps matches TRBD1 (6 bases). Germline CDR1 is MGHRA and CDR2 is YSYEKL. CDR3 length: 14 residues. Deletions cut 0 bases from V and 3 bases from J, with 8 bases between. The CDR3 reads CASSQERQEETQYF. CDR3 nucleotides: TGCGCCAGCAGCCAAGAAAGACAGGAAGAGACCCAGTACTTC.

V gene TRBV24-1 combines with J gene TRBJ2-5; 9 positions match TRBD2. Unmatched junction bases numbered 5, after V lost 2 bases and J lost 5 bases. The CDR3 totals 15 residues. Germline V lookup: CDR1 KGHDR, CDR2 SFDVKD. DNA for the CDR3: TGTGCCACCAGTGATTATAGCGGGAGTAGTGAGACCCAGTACTTC. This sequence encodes CATSDYSGSSETQYF.

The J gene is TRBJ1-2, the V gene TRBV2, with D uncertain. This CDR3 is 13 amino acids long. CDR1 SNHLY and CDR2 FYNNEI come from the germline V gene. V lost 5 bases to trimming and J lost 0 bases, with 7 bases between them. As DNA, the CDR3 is TGTGCCAGCAGTCGGGGAGCTAACTATGGCTACACCTTC. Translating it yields CASSRGANYGYTF.

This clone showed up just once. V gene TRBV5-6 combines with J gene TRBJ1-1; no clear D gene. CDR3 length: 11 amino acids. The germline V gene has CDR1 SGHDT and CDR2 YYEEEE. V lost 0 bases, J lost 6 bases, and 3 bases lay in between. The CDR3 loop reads CASSLDSEAFF. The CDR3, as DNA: TGTGCCAGCAGCTTGGACTCTGAAGCTTTCTTT.

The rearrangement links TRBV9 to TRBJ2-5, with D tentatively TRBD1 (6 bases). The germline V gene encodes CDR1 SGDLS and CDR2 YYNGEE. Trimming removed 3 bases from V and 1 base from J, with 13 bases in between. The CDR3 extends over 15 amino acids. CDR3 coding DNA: TGTGCCAGCAGCGCCTCCGGGACACCCCAAGAGACCCAGTACTTC. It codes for CASSASGTPQETQYF.

CDR3 in amino acids: CASSLLMGQSTDTQYF. The DNA of the CDR3 is TGTGCCAGCAGTTTATTGATGGGACAGAGCACAGATACGCAGTATTTT. The chain is built from TRBV28 and TRBJ2-3; 7 bases line up with TRBD1. V dropped 1 base and J dropped 0; count of bases not matched to a gene: 4. The CDR3 is made up of 16 amino acids. CDR1 MDHEN and CDR2 SYDVKM come from the germline V gene.

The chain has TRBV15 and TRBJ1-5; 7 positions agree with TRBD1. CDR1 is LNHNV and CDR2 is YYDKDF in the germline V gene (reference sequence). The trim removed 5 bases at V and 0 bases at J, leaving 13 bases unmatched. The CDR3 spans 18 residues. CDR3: CATSRGQESVYSNQPQHF. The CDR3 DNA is TGTGCCACCAGCCGCGGACAGGAATCAGTTTATAGCAATCAGCCCCAGCATTTT.

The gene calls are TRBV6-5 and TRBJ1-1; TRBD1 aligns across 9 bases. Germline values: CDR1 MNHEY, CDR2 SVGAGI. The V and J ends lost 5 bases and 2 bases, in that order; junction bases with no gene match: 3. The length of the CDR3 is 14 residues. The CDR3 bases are TGTGCCAGCAGTCGGGACAGGGAAAACACTGAAGCTTTCTTT. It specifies CASSRDRENTEAFF.

The CDR3: CASSLTGDSYEQYF. CDR3 DNA: TGTGCCAGCAGTTTGACAGGCGACTCCTACGAGCAGTACTTC. The chain uses TRBV28 and TRBJ2-7; D perhaps matches TRBD1 (6 bases). V gave up 3 bases and J gave up 0 bases, with 9 bases separating them. The CDR3 has 14 amino acids. The germline V gene encodes CDR1 MDHEN and CDR2 SYDVKM.

CDR3 bases: TGTGCCAGCAACACAGGGGGCAGTCAGCCCCAGCATTTT. Protein: CASNTGGSQPQHF. V is TRBV2 and J is TRBJ1-5; 9 bases fit TRBD1. This CDR3 is built from 13 residues. The germline V gene encodes CDR1 SNHLY and CDR2 FYNNEI. V was pared by 7 bases and J by 6 bases, with 4 bases of the junction left unmatched.

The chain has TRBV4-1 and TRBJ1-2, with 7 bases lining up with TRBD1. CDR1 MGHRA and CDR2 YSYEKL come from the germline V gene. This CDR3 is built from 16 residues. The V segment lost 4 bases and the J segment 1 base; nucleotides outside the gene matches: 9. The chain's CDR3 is CASSRGDSRDNYGYTF. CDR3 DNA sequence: TGCGCCAGCAGCCGAGGGGACAGCCGAGATAACTATGGCTACACCTTC.

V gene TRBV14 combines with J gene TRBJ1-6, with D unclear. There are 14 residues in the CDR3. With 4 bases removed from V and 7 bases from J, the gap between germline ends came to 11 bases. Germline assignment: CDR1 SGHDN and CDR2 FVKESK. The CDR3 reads CASSLLTSNSPLHF. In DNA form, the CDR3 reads TGTGCCAGCAGCCTCCTGACTTCGAATTCACCCCTCCACTTT. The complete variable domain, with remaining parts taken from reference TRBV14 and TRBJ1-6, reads EAGVTQFPSHSVIEKGQTVTLRCDPISGHDNLYWYRRVMGKEIKFLLHFVKESKQDESGMPNNRFLAERTGGTYSTLKVQPAELEDSGVYFCASSLLTSNSPLHFGNGTRLTVT.

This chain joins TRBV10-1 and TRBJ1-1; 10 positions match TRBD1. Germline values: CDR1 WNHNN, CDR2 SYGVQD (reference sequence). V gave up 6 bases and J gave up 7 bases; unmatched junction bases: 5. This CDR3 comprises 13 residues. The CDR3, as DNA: TGCGCCAGCAGCCGGGACAGGGGAGTTGAAGCTTTCTTT. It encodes CASSRDRGVEAFF.

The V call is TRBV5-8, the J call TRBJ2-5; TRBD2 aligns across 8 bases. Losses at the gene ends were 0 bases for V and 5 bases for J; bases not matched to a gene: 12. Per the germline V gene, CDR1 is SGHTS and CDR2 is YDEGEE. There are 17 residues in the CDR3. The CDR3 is CASSLAVLSGGAETQYF. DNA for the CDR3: TGTGCCAGCAGCTTGGCAGTTCTATCGGGGGGGGCGGAGACCCAGTACTTC. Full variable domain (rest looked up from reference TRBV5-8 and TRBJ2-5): EAGVTQSPTHLIKTRGQQATLRCSPISGHTSVYWYQQALGLGLQFLLWYDEGEERNRGNFPPRFSGRQFPNYSSELNVNALELEDSALYLCASSLAVLSGGAETQYFGPGTRLLVL.

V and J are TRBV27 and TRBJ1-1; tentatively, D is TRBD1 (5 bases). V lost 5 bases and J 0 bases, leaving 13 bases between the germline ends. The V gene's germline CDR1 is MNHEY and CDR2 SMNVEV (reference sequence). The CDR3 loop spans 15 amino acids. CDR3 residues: CASSRAGLLNTEAFF. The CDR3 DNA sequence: TGTGCCAGCAGTCGGGCAGGGCTTTTGAACACTGAAGCTTTCTTT.

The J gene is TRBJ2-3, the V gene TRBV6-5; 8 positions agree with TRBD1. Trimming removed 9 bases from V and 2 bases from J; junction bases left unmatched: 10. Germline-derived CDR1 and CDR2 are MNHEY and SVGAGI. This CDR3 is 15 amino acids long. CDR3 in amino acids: CASSTGAYPTDTQYF. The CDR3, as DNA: TGTGCCAGTTCGACAGGGGCCTACCCCACAGATACGCAGTATTTT.

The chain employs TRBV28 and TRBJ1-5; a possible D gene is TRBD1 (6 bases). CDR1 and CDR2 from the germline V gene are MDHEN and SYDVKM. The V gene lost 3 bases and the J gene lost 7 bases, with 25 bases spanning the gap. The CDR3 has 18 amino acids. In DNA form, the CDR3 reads TGTGCCAGCAGTTTCTTCAAAGCAGGGGCCGCTTTAATGCAGCCCCAGCATTTT. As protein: CASSFFKAGAALMQPQHF. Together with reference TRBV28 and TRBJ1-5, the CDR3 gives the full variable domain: DVKVTQSSRYLVKRTGEKVFLECVQDMDHENMFWYRQDPGLGLRLIYFSYDVKMKEKGDIPEGYSVSREKKERFSLILESASTNQTSMYLCASSFFKAGAALMQPQHFGDGTRLSIL.

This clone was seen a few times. CDR3 protein: CASSCTKRDTNSPLHF. In DNA, the CDR3 is TGTGCCAGCAGCTGCACCAAACGGGACACTAATTCACCCCTCCACTTT. This chain joins TRBV12-1 and TRBJ1-6; the table's D call of TRBD1 was not tested on the DNA. TRBV12-1 is a listed pseudogene. The CDR3 runs to 16 residues.

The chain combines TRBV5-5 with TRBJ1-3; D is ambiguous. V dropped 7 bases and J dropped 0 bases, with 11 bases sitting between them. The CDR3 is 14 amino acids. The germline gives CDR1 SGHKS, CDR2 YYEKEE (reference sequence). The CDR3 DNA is TGTGCCAGCCGCAGAGACTTCTCTGGAAACACCATATATTTT. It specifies CASRRDFSGNTIYF.

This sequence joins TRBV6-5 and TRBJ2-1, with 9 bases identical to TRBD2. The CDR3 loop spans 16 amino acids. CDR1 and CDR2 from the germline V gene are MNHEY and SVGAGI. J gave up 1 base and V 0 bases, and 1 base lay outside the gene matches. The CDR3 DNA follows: TGTGCCAGCAGTTACTCGAGCGGGGGGTCCTACAATGAGCAGTTCTTC. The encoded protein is CASSYSSGGSYNEQFF.

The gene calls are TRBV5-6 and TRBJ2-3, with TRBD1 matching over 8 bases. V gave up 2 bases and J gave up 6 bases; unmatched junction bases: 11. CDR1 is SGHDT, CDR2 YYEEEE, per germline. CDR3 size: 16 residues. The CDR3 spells CASSLGSRGRVDTQYF. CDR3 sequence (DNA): TGTGCCAGCAGCTTAGGAAGCAGGGGGCGAGTTGATACGCAGTATTTT.

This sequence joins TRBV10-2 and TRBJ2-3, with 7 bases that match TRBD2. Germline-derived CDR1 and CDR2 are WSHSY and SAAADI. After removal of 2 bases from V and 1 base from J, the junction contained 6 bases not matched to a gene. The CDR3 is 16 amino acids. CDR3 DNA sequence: TGCGCCAGCAGTGAGACGACTAGCTGGGGCACAGATACGCAGTATTTT. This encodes CASSETTSWGTDTQYF.

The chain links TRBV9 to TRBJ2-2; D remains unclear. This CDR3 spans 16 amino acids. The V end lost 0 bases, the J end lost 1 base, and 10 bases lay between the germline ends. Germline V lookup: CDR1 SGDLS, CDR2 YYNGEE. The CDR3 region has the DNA TGTGCCAGCAGCGTAGCTAAGTGGTGGAACACCGGGGAGCTGTTTTTT. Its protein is CASSVAKWWNTGELFF.

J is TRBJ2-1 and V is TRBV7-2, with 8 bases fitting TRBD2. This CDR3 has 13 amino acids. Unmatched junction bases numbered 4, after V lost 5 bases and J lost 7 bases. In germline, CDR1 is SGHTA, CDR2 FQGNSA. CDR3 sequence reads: CASSIGGVNEQFF. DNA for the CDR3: TGTGCCAGCAGCATCGGGGGGGTGAATGAGCAGTTCTTC.

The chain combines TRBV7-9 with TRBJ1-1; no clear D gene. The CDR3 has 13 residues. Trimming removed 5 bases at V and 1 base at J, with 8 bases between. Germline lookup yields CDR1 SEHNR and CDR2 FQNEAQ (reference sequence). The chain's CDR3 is CASSQTANTEAFF. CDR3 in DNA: TGTGCCAGCAGCCAAACAGCGAACACTGAAGCTTTCTTT.

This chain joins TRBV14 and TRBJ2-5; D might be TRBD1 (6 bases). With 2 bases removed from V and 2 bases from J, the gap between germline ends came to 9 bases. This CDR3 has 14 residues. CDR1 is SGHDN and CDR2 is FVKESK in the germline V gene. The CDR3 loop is CASSQPQGQETQYF. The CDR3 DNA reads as TGTGCCAGCAGCCAACCCCAGGGGCAAGAGACCCAGTACTTC.

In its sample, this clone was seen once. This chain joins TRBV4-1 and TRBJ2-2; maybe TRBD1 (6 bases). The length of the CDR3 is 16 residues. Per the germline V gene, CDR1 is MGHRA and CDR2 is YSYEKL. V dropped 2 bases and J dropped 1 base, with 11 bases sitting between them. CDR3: CASSQLGGMNTGELFF. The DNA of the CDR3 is TGCGCCAGCAGCCAATTAGGGGGTATGAACACCGGGGAGCTGTTTTTT.

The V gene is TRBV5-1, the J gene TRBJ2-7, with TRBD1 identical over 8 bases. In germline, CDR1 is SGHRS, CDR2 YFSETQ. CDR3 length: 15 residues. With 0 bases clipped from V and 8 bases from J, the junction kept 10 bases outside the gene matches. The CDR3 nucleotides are TGCGCCAGCAGCTTGGCCACGGGACAGGCTACTCAGCAGTACTTC. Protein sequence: CASSLATGQATQQYF. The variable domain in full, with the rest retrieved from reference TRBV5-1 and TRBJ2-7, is KAGVTQTPRYLIKTRGQQVTLSCSPISGHRSVSWYQQTPGQGLQFLFEYFSETQRNKGNFPGRFSGRQFSNSRSEMNVSTLELGDSALYLCASSLATGQATQQYFGPGTRLTVT.